This T cell receptor (beta chain) was obtained from a study of shared clonotypes between healthy human individuals. The donors, healthy adults who were HIV-negative, had experienced no recent acute infections or vaccinations. All of the donors resided in Nashville, Tennessee, and each was a Caucasian adult. With unsorted samples, genomic DNA was obtained from 90 million to 95 million PBMCs. This clone has a count of ten or more. The authors ran unsorted PBMC replicate PCRs on 300 ng DNA, tens of thousands of T cell genomes. TCRdb's table, derived via immunoSEQ multiplex PCR, lists solely in-frame clones and lacks some. The sample holds 450,000 to 500,000 clones; about 78% are singletons and the top ten take about 12%. V was pared by 3 bases and J by 4 bases, with 10 bases between. This CDR3 is 14 amino acids long. Germline CDR1 is PRHDT and CDR2 is FYEKMQ (reference sequence).

The sequence was obtained from a middle-aged woman in good health. Some clones in this sample may be carry-over from other donors' samples. V is TRBV13 and J is TRBJ2-1; D unclear. The specimen was PBMCs. CDR3 bases: TGTGCCAGCAGCTTGAATCTACTATACAATGAGCAGTTCTTC. This codes for CASSLNLLYNEQFF.